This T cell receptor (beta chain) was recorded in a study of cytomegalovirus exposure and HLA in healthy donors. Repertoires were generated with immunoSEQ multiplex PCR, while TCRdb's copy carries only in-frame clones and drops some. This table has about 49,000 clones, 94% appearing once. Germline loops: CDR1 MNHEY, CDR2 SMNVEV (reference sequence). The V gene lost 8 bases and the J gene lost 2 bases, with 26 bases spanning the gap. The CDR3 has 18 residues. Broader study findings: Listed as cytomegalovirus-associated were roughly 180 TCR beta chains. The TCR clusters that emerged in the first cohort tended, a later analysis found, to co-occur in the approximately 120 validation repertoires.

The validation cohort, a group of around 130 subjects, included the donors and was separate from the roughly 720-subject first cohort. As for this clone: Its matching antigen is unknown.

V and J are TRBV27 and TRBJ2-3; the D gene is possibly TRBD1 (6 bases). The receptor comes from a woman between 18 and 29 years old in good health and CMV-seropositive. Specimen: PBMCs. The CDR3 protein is CASLPVGTPNRYTDTQYF. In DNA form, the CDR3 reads TGTGCCAGCTTGCCCGTCGGGACACCTAATCGATACACAGATACGCAGTATTTT.